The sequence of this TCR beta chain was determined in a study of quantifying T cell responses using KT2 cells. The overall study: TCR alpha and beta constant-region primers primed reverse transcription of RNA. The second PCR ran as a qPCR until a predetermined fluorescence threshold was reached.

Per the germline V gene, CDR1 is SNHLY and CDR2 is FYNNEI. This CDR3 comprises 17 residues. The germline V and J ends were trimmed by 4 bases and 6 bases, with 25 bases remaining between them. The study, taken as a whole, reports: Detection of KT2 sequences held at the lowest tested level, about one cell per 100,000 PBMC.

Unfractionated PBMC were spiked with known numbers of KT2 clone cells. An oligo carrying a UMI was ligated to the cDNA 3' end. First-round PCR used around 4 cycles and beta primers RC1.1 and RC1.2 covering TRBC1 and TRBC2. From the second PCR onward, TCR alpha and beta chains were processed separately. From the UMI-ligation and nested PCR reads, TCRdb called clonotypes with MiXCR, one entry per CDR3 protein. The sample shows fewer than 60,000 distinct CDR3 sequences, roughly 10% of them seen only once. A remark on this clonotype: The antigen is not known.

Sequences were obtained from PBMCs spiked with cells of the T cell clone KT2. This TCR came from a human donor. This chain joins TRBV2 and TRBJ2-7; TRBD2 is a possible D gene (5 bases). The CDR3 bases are TGTGCCAGCAGTGTTTTGGGGTCCATACTAGTTCGGGGCGAGCAGTACTTC. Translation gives CASSVLGSILVRGEQYF.